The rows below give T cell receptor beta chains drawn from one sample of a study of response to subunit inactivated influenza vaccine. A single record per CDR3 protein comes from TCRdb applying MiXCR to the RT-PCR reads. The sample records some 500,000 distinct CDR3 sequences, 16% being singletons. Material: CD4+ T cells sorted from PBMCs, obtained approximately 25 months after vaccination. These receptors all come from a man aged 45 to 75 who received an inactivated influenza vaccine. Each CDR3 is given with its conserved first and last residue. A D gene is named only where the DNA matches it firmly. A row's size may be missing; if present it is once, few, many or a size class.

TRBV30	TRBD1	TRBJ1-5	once	TGTGCCTGGAGTACGGGACAGGGAGGCCAGCCCCAGCATTTT	CAWSTGQGGQPQHF
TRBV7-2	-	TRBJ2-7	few	TGTGCCAGCAGCTTAGAGGCCAACTACGAGCAGTACTTC	CASSLEANYEQYF
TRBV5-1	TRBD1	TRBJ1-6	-	TGCGCCAGCAGCCAACAGGGGGCCGGGGATTCACCCCTCCACTTT	CASSQQGAGDSPLHF
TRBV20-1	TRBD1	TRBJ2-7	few	TGCAGTGCCCAGGACAGGGAACCTTACGAGCAGTACTTC	CSAQDREPYEQYF
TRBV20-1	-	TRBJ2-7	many	TGCAACCAACACGAGCAGTACTTC	CNQHEQYF
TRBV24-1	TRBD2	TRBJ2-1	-	TGTGCCACCAGTGATCAGACTAGCGGGGGGAACAATGAGCAGTTCTTC	CATSDQTSGGNNEQFF
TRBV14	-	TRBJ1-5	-	TGTGCCAGCAGCCAAGGGGGGCTTAGCAATCAGCCCCAGCATTTT	CASSQGGLSNQPQHF
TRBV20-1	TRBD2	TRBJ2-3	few	TGCAGTGCTAGTGTGGCGGGAGGCACAGATACGCAGTATTTT	CSASVAGGTDTQYF
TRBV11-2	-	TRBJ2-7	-	TGTGCCAGCAGCATAGACAAGTCGGTCGAGCAGTACTTC	CASSIDKSVEQYF
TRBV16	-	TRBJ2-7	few	TGTGCCAGCAGCCAGGTAGAGAACGAGCAGTACTTC	CASSQVENEQYF
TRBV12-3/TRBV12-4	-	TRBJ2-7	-	TGTGCCAGCAGTTTAAATCCGCAATTGAGCTCCTACGAGCAGTACTTC	CASSLNPQLSSYEQYF